This T cell receptor (beta chain) was sequenced in a study of graft-versus-host responses after intestinal transplantation. As for the study in general: Multivisceral, liver-intestinal, or isolated intestinal transplants were received by the recipients. Induction using anti-thymocyte globulin, followed by tacrolimus and steroids for 3 to 4 years, was given to all recipients.

V shed 4 bases and J 13 bases; nucleotides not matched to a gene: 10. The CDR3 is made up of 12 amino acids. CDR1 SQVTM and CDR2 ANQGSEA come from the germline V gene. Investigators treated the graft tissue so that it released intraepithelial and lamina propria lymphocytes. The table lists this clone with a few counts. Clones were read by immunoSEQ multiplex PCR, and TCRdb kept only the in-frame ones, dropping some. The repertoire holds 8,700 or so clones, with around 62% as singletons. This specimen was ileum tissue, taken approximately 460 days after transplant. The rearrangement joins TRBV29-1 to TRBJ1-2; the match to TRBD1 covers 9 bases. This TCR was recovered from a human patient who received an intestinal transplant, so some T cells may come from the graft donor. CDR3 amino acids: CSVGRDRDGSTF. In nucleotides, the CDR3 is TGCAGCGTTGGTCGGGACAGGGATGGCAGCACCTTC. Drawing the rest from reference TRBV29-1 and TRBJ1-2, the complete variable domain is SAVISQKPSRDICQRGTSLTIQCQVDSQVTMMFWYRQQPGQSLTLIATANQGSEATYESGFVIDKFPISRPNLTFSTLTVSNMSPEDSSIYLCSVGRDRDGSTFGSGTRLTVV.